This T cell receptor (beta chain) was documented in a study of blood T cell repertoires in COVID-19. The CDR3 extends over 15 amino acids. Looked up from germline, CDR1 is SGHRS and CDR2 is YFSETQ. Germline trimming cut 0 bases from V and 5 bases from J; bases unmatched to any gene: 7. Original data processing: Estimation of nucleated cell counts relied on the amplification of reference gene primers. The data were produced by immunoSEQ multiplex PCR, yet TCRdb's version contains in-frame clones alone and is incomplete. That table furnishes V, J and clone size, whereas the DNA furnished D and trimming. The sample holds under 150,000 clones, about three quarters seen once.

V gene TRBV5-1 combines with J gene TRBJ2-7, with TRBD1 identical over 8 bases. Sequencing input: peripheral blood. This receptor was obtained from a woman aged 65 to 85 with acute or convalescent COVID-19. This CDR3 reads CASSLASGGYDEQYF. The CDR3 nucleotides are TGCGCCAGCAGCTTGGCATCAGGGGGCTACGACGAGCAGTACTTC.